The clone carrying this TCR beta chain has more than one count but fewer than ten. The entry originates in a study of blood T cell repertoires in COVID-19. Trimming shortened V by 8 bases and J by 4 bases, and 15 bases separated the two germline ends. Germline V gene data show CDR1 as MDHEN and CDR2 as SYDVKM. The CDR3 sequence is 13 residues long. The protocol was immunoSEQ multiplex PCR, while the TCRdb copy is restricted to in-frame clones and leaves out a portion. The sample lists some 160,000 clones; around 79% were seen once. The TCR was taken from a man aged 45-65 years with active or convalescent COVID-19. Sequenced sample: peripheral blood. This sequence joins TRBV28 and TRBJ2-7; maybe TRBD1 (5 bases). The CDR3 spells CASQSQGGYEQYF. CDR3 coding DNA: TGTGCCAGCCAAAGCCAGGGTGGTTACGAGCAGTACTTC.